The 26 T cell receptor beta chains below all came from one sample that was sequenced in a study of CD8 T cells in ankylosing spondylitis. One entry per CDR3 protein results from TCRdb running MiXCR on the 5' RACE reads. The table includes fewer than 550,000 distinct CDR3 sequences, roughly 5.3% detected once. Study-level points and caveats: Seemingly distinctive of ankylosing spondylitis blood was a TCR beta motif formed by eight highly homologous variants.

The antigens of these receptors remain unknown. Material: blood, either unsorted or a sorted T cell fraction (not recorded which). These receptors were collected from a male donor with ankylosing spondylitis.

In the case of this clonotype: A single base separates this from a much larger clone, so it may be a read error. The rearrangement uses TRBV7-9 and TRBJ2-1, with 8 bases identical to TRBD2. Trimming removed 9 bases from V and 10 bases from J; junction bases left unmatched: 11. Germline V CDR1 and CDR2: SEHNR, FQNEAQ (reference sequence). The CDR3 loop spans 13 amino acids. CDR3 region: CARSHGGRNEQFF. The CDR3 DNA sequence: TGTGCCAGAAGCCACGGCGGGAGGAACGAGCAGTTCTTC.

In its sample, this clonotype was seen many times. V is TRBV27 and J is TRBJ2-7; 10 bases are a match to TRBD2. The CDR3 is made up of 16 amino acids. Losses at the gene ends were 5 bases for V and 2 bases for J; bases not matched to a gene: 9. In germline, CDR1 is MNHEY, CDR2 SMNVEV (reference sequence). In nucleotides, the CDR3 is TGTGCCAGCAGTCGCCGGTTGAGCGGGAGGGCCTACGAGCAGTACTTC. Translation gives CASSRRLSGRAYEQYF.

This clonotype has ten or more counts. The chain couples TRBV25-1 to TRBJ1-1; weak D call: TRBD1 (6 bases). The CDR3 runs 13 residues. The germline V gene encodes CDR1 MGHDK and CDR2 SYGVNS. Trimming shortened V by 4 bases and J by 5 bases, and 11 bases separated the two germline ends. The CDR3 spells CASSGQEWTEAFF. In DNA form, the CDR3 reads TGTGCCAGCAGTGGACAGGAGTGGACTGAAGCTTTCTTT. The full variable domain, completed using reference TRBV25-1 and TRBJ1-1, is EADIYQTPRYLVIGTGKKITLECSQTMGHDKMYWYQQDPGMELHLIHYSYGVNSTEKGDLSSESTVSRIRTEHFPLTLESARPSHTSQYLCASSGQEWTEAFFGQGTRLTVV.

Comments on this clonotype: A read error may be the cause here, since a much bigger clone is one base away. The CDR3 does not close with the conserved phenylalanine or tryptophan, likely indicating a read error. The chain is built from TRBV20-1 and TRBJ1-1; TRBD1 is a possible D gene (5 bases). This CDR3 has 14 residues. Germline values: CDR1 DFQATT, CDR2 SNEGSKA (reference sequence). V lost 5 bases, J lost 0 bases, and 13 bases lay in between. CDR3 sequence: CSAGGRGLNTEAFL. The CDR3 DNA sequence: TGCAGTGCTGGCGGGCGGGGCTTGAACACTGAAGCTTTCCTT.

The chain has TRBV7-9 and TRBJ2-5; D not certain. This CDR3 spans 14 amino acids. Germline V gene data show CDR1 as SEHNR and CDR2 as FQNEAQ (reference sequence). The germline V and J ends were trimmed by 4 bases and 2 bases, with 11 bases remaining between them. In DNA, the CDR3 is TGTGCCAGCAGCTCTGACATGGAGCAAGAGACCCAGTACTTC. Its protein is CASSSDMEQETQYF.

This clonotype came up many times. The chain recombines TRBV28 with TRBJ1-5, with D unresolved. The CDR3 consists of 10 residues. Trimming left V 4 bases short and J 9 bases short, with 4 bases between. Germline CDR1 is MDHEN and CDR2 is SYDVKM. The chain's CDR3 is CASSSGPQHF. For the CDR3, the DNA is TGTGCCAGCAGTTCGGGGCCCCAGCATTTT.

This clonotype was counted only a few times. Here the CDR3 DNA reads TGTGCCAGCAGCCTTAACAGGGAATCCTACGAGCAGTACTTC. Translating it yields CASSLNRESYEQYF. The chain links TRBV7-2 to TRBJ2-7, with D possibly matching TRBD1 (6 bases). The CDR3 is 14 residues long. Trimming stripped 5 bases from V and 1 base from J, with 12 bases between. Germline loops: CDR1 SGHTA, CDR2 FQGNSA.

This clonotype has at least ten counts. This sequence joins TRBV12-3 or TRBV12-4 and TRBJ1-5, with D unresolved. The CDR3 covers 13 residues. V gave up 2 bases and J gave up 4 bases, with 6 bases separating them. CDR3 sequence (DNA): TGTGCCAGCAGTTTACGGGAGAATCAGCCCCAGCATTTT. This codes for CASSLRENQPQHF.

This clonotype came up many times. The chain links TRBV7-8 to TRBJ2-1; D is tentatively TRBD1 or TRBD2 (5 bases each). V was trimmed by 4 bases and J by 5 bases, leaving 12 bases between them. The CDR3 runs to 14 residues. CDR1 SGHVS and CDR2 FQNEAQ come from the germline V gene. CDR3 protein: CASSSRDRDNEQFF. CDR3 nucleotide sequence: TGTGCCAGCAGCTCCCGGGACCGAGACAATGAGCAGTTCTTC.

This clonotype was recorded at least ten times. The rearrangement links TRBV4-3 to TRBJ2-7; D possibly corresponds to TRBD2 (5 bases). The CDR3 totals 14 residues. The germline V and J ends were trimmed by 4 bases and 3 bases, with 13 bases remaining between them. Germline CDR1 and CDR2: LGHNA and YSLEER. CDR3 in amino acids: CASSRETTYYEQYF. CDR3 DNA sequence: TGCGCCAGCAGCCGGGAGACTACTTACTACGAGCAGTACTTC.

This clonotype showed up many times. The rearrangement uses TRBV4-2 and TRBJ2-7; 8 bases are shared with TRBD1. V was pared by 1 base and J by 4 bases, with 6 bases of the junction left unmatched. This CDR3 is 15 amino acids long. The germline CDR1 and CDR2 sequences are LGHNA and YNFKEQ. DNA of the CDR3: TGTGCCAGCAGCCAAGTAAGGACAGGGCTGTACGAGCAGTACTTC. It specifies CASSQVRTGLYEQYF.

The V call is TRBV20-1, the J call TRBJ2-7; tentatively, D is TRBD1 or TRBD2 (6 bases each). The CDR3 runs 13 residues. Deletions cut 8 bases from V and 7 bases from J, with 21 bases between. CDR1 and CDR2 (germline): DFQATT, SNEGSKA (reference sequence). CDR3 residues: CSYSRGTLSEQYF. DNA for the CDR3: TGCAGTTATTCCCGCGGGACACTTTCGGAGCAGTACTTC.

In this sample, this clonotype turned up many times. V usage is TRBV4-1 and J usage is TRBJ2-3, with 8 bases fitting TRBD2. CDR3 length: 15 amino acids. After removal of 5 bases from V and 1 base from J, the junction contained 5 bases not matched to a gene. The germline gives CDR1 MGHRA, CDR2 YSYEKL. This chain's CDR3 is CASSKSAGGTDTQYF. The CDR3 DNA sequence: TGCGCCAGCAGCAAATCAGCGGGGGGCACAGATACGCAGTATTTT.

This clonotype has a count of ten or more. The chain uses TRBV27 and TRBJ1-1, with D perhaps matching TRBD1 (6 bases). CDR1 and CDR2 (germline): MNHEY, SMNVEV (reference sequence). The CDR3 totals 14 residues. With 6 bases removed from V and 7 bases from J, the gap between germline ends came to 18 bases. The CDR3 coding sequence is TGTGCCAGCAGCCTAGGGGGGACCCTTCGTGAAGCTTTCTTT. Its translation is CASSLGGTLREAFF.

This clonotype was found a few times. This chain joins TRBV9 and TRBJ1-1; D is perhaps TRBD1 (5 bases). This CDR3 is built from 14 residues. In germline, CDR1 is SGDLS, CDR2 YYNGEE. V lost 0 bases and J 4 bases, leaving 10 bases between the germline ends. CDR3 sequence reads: CASSVDGGSTEAFF. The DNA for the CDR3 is TGTGCCAGCAGCGTAGATGGGGGATCCACTGAAGCTTTCTTT.

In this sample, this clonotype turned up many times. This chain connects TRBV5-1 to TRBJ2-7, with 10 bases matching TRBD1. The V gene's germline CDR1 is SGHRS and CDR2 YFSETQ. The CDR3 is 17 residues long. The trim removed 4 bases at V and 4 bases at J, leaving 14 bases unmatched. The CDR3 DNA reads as TGCGCCAGCAGCCGCCGGGACAGGGGCGACGGGGCGTACGAGCAGTACTTC. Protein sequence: CASSRRDRGDGAYEQYF.

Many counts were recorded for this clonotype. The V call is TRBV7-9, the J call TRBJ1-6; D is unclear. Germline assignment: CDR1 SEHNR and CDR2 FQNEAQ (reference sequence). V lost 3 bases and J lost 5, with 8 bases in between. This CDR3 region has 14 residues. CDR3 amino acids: CASSFRPHNSPLHF. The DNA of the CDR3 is TGTGCCAGCAGCTTCAGGCCCCATAATTCACCCCTCCACTTT.

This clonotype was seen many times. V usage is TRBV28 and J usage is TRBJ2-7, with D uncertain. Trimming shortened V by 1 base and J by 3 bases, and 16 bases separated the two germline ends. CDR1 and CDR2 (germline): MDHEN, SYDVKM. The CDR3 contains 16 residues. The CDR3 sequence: CASSLLWGLRIYEQYF. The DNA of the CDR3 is TGTGCCAGCAGTTTATTGTGGGGTTTACGGATCTACGAGCAGTACTTC. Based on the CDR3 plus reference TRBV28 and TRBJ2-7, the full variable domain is DVKVTQSSRYLVKRTGEKVFLECVQDMDHENMFWYRQDPGLGLRLIYFSYDVKMKEKGDIPEGYSVSREKKERFSLILESASTNQTSMYLCASSLLWGLRIYEQYFGPGTRLTVT.

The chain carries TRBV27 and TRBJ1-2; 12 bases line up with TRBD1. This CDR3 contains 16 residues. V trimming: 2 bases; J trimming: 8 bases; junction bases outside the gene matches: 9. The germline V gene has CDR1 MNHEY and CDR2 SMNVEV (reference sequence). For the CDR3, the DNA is TGTGCCAGCAGTTTAACTTCGGGACAGGGGGCGTTGGGCTACACCTTC. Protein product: CASSLTSGQGALGYTF.

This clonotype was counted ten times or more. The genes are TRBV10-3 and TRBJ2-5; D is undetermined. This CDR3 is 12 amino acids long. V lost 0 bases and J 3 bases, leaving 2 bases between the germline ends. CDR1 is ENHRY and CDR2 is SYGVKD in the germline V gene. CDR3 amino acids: CAISESEETQYF. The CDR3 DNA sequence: TGTGCCATCAGTGAGTCCGAAGAGACCCAGTACTTC.

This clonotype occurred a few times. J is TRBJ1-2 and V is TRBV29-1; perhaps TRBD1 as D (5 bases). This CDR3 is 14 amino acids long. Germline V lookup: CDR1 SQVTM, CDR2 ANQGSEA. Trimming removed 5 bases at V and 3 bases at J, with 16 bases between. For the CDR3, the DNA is TGCAGCGTTTCGCGGGGGGGGGAATACTATGGCTACACCTTC. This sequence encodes CSVSRGGEYYGYTF.

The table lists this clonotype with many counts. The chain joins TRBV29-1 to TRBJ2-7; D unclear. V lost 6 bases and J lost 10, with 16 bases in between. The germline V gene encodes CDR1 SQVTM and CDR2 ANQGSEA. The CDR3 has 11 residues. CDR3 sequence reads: CSVASSGYQYF. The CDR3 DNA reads TGCAGCGTGGCATCGAGTGGGTATCAGTACTTC.

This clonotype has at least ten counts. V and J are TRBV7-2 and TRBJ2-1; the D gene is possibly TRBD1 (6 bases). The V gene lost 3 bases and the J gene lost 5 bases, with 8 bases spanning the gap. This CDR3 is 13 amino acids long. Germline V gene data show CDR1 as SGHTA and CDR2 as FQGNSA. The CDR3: CASSFGQNNEQFF. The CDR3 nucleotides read TGTGCCAGCAGCTTCGGACAGAACAATGAGCAGTTCTTC.

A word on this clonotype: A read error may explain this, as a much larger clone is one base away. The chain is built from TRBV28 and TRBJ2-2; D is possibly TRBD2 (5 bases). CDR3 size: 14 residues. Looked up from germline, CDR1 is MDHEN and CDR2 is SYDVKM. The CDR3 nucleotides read TGTGCCAGCACCTGGACCGGGAACACCGCGGAGCTGTTTTTT. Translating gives CASTWTGNTAELFF.

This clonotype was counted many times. The CDR3: CASSYARWTGINYGYTF. For the CDR3, the DNA is TGTGCCAGCAGTTACGCACGTTGGACAGGGATAAACTATGGCTACACCTTC. This sequence joins TRBV6-5 and TRBJ1-2; 8 bases map to TRBD1. The CDR3 has 17 amino acids. The V gene end was trimmed by 2 bases and the J gene end by 2 bases; junction bases not matched to a gene: 10. Per the germline V gene, CDR1 is MNHEY and CDR2 is SVGAGI.

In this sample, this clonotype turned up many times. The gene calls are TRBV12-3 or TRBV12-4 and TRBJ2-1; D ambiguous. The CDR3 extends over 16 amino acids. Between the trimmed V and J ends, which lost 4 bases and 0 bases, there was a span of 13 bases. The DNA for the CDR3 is TGTGCCAGCAGTTCCCGAAGATCGAGCTCCTACAATGAGCAGTTCTTC. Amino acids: CASSSRRSSSYNEQFF.